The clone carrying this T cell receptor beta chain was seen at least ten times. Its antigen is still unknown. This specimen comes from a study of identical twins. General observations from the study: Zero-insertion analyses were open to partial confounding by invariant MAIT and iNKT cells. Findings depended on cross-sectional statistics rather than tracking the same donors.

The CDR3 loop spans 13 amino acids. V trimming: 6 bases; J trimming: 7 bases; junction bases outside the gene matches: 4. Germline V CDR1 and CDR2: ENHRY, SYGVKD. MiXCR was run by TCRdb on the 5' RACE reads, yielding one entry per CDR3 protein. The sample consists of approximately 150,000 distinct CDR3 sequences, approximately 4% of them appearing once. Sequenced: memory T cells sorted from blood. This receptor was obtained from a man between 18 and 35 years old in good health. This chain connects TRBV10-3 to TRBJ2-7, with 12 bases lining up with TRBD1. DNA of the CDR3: TGTGCCATCAGGGGACAGGGGGCTTGGGAGCAGTACTTC. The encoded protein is CAIRGQGAWEQYF.